This TCR beta chain was identified during a study of cytotoxic CD8 clonotypes in ibrutinib-treated CLL. Study at large: Sequenced samples delivered averages of around 250,000 productive templates and 80,000 to 100,000 productive rearrangements. Study results and caveats: Clonality increased with ibrutinib response but returned toward baseline at progression.

In this sample, this clone turned up a few times. The target antigen is unknown. Only in-frame clones appear in the TCRdb table, and some are missing; sequencing was by immunoSEQ multiplex PCR. The table lists hundreds of thousands of clones, roughly 71% of them singletons, with about 5.9% in the top ten. The V gene lost 2 bases and the J gene lost 9 bases, with 8 bases spanning the gap. This CDR3 contains 11 residues. This chain uses TRBV23-1 with TRBJ2-7; no clear D gene. TRBV23-1 is annotated as an ORF whose role is uncertain. This sample comprised PBMCs, obtained after 36 months of ibrutinib treatment. This receptor was identified in a human donor with chronic lymphocytic leukemia. CDR3 DNA sequence: TGCGCCAGCAGTCAAAAGGTTGGGCAGTACTTC. It specifies CASSQKVGQYF.